This TCR beta chain was recorded in a study of OX40 agonist ivuxolimab in advanced cancers. Whole-study results and caveats: Researchers report that CD8+ T cells had, on average, more expanded clones than CD4+.

In the case of this clone: Its antigen is unknown.

V was cut by 4 bases and J by 5 bases, with 11 bases left in between. From germline, CDR1 is LGHNT and CDR2 FRNRAP. The CDR3 totals 13 residues. Using immunoSEQ multiplex PCR, the repertoire was profiled, and TCRdb retains in-frame clones only, with some absent. This repertoire shows about 72,000 clones, around nine tenths found once; its top ten account for less than 3%. This sequence joins TRBV12-5 and TRBJ2-5; D unresolved. This sequence was found in an adult with an advanced solid tumor such as melanoma, head and neck, liver or kidney cancer. The sample in question was CD4+ or CD8+ T cells sorted from blood, obtained in a trial of the OX40 agonist ivuxolimab. The CDR3 here is CASGSPVEETQYF. The CDR3 nucleotides are TGTGCTAGTGGTTCTCCGGTGGAGGAGACCCAGTACTTC.